This T cell receptor beta chain was recovered during a study of blood T cell repertoires in COVID-19. In the study's own analysis: Amplification with reference gene primers provided the estimates of nucleated cell counts. The data were produced by immunoSEQ multiplex PCR, yet TCRdb's version contains in-frame clones alone and is incomplete. V, J and clone size are those of that table, while D and trimming were read from the DNA. Of around 340,000 clones in the sample, more than 70% were seen once. Sequencing input: peripheral blood. This clonotype was obtained from a man aged 30-40 years with active or convalescent COVID-19.

CDR3: CASSAGQSYNSPLHF. DNA for the CDR3: TGTGCCAGCAGTGCTGGACAGAGTTATAATTCACCCCTCCACTTT. J is TRBJ1-6 and V is TRBV2, with a tentative D call TRBD1 (6 bases). The V end was cut by 4 bases, the J end by 4 bases, with 11 bases between. Germline CDR1 reads SNHLY; CDR2 reads FYNNEI. This CDR3 is built from 15 residues.